Listed below are T cell receptor beta chains from one sample, sequenced in a study of T cell repertoires in cytomegalovirus infection. One entry per CDR3 protein, called by TCRdb with MiXCR from the reads. The sample lists about 76,000 distinct CDR3 sequences; around 3.5% were seen once. Source material: PBMCs. The receptor source for this set is a human donor in good health (CMV status not recorded). Some clones in this sample may be carry-over from other donors' samples. CDR3s include the opening cysteine and the closing phenylalanine or tryptophan. The order of the fields is J gene, D gene, CDR3 length, V gene, clone size, CDR3 DNA, CDR3 protein. The D gene is left open where the match is weak. Clone size is given as once, few or many counts, or a class when the clone is expanded.

J gene: TRBJ1-1
D gene: -
CDR3 length: 18
V gene: TRBV6-2/TRBV6-3
clone size: many
CDR3 DNA: TGTGCCAGCAGGATGTCATTCATTATTTCGACAGCTCACACTGAAGCTTTCTTT
CDR3 protein: CASRMSFIISTAHTEAFF

J gene: TRBJ1-5
D gene: -
CDR3 length: 14
V gene: TRBV7-8
clone size: many
CDR3 DNA: TGTGCCAGCAGCAGCAGGCGGTTTCATCAGCCCCAGCATTTT
CDR3 protein: CASSSRRFHQPQHF

J gene: TRBJ2-5
D gene: TRBD1
CDR3 length: 15
V gene: TRBV7-3
clone size: many
CDR3 DNA: TGTGCCAGCAGCTCGACAGGGGGCTACGGGGAGACCCAGTACTTC
CDR3 protein: CASSSTGGYGETQYF

J gene: TRBJ2-5
D gene: -
CDR3 length: 13
V gene: TRBV28
clone size: many
CDR3 DNA: TGTGCCAGCAGTCAGGGGAGTCAAGAGACCCAGTACTTC
CDR3 protein: CASSQGSQETQYF

J gene: TRBJ2-5
D gene: -
CDR3 length: 13
V gene: TRBV12-3/TRBV12-4
clone size: many
CDR3 DNA: TGTGCCAGCAATCCATCGGGGAAAGAGACCCAGTACTTC
CDR3 protein: CASNPSGKETQYF

J gene: TRBJ2-7
D gene: TRBD1
CDR3 length: 15
V gene: TRBV7-8
clone size: many
CDR3 DNA: TGTGCCAGCAGCTTAGGAACAGGGGGTCTATACGAGCAGTACTTC
CDR3 protein: CASSLGTGGLYEQYF

J gene: TRBJ2-3
D gene: -
CDR3 length: 12
V gene: TRBV10-3
clone size: many
CDR3 DNA: TGTGCCATCAGTGAGTTGGCAGATACGCAGTATTTT
CDR3 protein: CAISELADTQYF

J gene: TRBJ2-5
D gene: TRBD2
CDR3 length: 15
V gene: TRBV5-4
clone size: many
CDR3 DNA: TGTGCCAGCAGCTCTTTTAGCGGGGAAGCAGAGACCCAGTACTTC
CDR3 protein: CASSSFSGEAETQYF

J gene: TRBJ2-7
D gene: TRBD2
CDR3 length: 13
V gene: TRBV7-2
clone size: many
CDR3 DNA: TGTGCCAGCAGCTTAAATGGCGGGGGGGAGCAGTACTTC
CDR3 protein: CASSLNGGGEQYF

J gene: TRBJ2-3
D gene: -
CDR3 length: 12
V gene: TRBV12-3/TRBV12-4
clone size: many
CDR3 DNA: TGTGCCAGCAGTCCCGGGACATCGAGGCAGTATTTT
CDR3 protein: CASSPGTSRQYF